Below, one T cell receptor beta chain is given with its context. Its antigen remains unknown. Since a much larger clone is just one base distant, this may be a read error. Germline assignment: CDR1 SNHLY and CDR2 FYNNEI. CDR3 size: 13 residues. RNA transcripts gave rise to amplified TCR beta CDR3 regions. TCR CDR3 regions were first amplified by RT-PCR with HTBI primers. TCRdb reanalysed the multiplex PCR reads using MiXCR and keeps one entry per CDR3 protein. This sample yields about 600,000 distinct CDR3 sequences, of which roughly a sixth are seen a single time; under 3.5% belongs to the top ten. The cohort's ophthalmopathy patients, a group with duration under 3 months, had a Clinical Activity Score of at least 3 and a NOSPECS grade of at least 4. Together with thyroid ultrasound, orbital computed tomography, serum thyroxine and TRAb, clinical symptoms were used for diagnoses. The authors took PBMCs from 10 ml fresh peripheral blood.

These data belong to a study of T cells in Graves' hyperthyroidism and ophthalmopathy. Study results and limitations: The model predicted ophthalmopathy a median 6.5 months before onset.

This clonotype was sampled from a woman aged 40 to 49 with Graves' ophthalmopathy. This chain links TRBV2 with TRBJ1-6; 7 nucleotides align to TRBD1. The sample taken for sequencing was blood. CDR3 bases: TGTGCCGGCAGTGAATTGACAGGGTCACCCCTCCACTTT. Its protein is CAGSELTGSPLHF.